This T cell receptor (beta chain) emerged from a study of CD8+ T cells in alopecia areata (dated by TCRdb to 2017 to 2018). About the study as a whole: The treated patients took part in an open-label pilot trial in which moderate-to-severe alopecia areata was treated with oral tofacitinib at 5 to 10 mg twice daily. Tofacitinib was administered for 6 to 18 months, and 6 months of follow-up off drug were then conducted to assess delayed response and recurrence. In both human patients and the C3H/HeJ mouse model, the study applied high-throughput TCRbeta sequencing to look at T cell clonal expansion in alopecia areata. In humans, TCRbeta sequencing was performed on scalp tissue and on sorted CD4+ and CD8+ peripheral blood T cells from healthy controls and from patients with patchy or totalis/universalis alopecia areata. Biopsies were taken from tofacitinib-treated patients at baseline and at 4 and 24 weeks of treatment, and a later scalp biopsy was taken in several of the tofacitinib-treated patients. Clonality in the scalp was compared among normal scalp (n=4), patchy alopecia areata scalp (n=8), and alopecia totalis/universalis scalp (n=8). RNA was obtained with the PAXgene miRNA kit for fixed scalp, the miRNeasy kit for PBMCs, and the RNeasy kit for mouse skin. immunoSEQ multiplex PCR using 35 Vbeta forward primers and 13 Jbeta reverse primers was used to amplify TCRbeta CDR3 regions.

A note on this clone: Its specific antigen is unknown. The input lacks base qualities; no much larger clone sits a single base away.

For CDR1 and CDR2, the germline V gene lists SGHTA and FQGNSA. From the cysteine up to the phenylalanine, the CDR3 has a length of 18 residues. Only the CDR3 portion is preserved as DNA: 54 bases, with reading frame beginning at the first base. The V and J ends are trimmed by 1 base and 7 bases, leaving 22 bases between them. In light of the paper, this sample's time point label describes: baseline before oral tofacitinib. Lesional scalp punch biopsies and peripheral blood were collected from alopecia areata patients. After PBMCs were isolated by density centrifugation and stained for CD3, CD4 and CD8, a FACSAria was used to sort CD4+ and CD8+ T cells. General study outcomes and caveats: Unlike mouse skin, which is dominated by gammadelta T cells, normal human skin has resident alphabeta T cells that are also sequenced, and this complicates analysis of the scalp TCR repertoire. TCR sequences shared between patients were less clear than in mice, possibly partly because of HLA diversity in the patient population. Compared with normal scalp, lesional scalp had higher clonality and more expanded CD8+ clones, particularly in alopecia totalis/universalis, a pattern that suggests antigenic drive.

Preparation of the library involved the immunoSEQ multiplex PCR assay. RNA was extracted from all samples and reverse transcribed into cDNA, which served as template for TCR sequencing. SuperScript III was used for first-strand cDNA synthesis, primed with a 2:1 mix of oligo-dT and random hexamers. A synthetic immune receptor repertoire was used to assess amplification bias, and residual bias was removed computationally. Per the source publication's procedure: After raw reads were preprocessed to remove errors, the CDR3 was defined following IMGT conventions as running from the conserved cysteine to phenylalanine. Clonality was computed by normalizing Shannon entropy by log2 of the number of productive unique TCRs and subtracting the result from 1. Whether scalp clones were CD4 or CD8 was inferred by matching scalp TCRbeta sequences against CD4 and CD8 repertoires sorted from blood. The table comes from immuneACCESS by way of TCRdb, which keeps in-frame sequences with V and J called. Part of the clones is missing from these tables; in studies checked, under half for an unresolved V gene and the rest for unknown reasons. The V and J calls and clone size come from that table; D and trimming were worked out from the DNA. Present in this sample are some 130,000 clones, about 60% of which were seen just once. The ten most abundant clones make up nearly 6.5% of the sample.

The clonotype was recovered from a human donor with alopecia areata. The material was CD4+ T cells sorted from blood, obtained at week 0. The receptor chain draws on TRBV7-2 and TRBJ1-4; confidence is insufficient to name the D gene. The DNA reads TGTGCCAGCAGCTTAGGAGCTCAGGTTTCCCTTCTCGGTGAAAAACTGTTTTTT. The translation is CASSLGAQVSLLGEKLFF.